The 30 T cell receptor beta chains listed next were all sequenced from one sample in a study of OX40 agonist ivuxolimab in advanced cancers. The data were produced by immunoSEQ multiplex PCR, yet TCRdb's version contains in-frame clones alone and is incomplete. The data show 40,000 or so clones, approximately 86% seen once. This specimen was CD4+ or CD8+ T cells sorted from blood, taken in a trial of the OX40 agonist ivuxolimab. These receptors were taken from an adult with an advanced solid tumor such as melanoma, head and neck, liver or kidney cancer.

V and J are TRBV5-1 and TRBJ1-2, with 11 bases identical to TRBD1. Germline values: CDR1 SGHRS, CDR2 YFSETQ. This CDR3 contains 15 residues. V shed 0 bases, J shed 7 bases, and the junction held 5 bases outside the gene matches. The CDR3 DNA reads as TGCGCCAGCAGCTTGGATGGGACAGGGGGAATTGGCTACACCTTC. It is translated as CASSLDGTGGIGYTF.

The chain carries TRBV7-2 and TRBJ2-5; the D gene is possibly TRBD1 (6 bases). V was cut by 2 bases and J by 5 bases, with 18 bases left in between. CDR1 and CDR2 from the germline V gene are SGHTA and FQGNSA. This CDR3 is built from 16 residues. In nucleotides, the CDR3 is TGTGCCAGCAGCTTAAACCCCGGGGTGGGGGCGGAGACCCAGTACTTC. Translated: CASSLNPGVGAETQYF.

This sequence joins TRBV5-1 and TRBJ1-1; D uncertain. V lost 0 bases, J lost 0 bases, and 15 bases lay in between. Germline loops: CDR1 SGHRS, CDR2 YFSETQ. This CDR3 has 17 amino acids. The CDR3 nucleotides are TGCGCCAGCAGCTTGGCCGATGGCGGGGTCCTGAACACTGAAGCTTTCTTT. This encodes CASSLADGGVLNTEAFF.

V and J are TRBV10-3 and TRBJ1-5, with unresolved D. Germline lookup yields CDR1 ENHRY and CDR2 SYGVKD. The CDR3 extends over 12 amino acids. V was cut by 4 bases and J by 3 bases, with 4 bases left in between. Here the CDR3 reads CAISVDNQPQHF. CDR3 sequence (DNA): TGTGCCATCAGTGTAGACAATCAGCCCCAGCATTTT.

J is TRBJ1-1 and V is TRBV4-2, with TRBD1 as a possible D gene (5 bases). There are 14 residues in the CDR3. Germline V gene sequence: CDR1 LGHNA, CDR2 YNFKEQ. Trimming left V 4 bases short and J 3 bases short, with 12 bases between. CDR3 residues: CASSLRDLDTEAFF. In DNA form, the CDR3 reads TGTGCCAGCAGCCTCAGGGATCTTGACACTGAAGCTTTCTTT.

CDR3: CASSQGQGLIGNTEAFF. CDR3 DNA: TGCGCCAGCAGCCAAGGACAGGGACTTATTGGGAACACTGAAGCTTTCTTT. The chain recombines TRBV4-1 with TRBJ1-1; 7 positions agree with TRBD1. This CDR3 region has 17 residues. V shed 1 base, J shed 1 base, and the junction held 9 bases outside the gene matches. CDR1 and CDR2 (germline): MGHRA, YSYEKL.

The V and J genes are TRBV28 and TRBJ2-7; 7 bases are a match to TRBD1. The trim removed 4 bases at V and 5 bases at J, leaving 8 bases unmatched. The CDR3 is 14 residues long. The V gene's germline CDR1 is MDHEN and CDR2 SYDVKM. Here the CDR3 DNA reads TGTGCCAGCAGTTCCTGGGACAGTCAGGACGAGCAGTACTTC. Its translation is CASSSWDSQDEQYF.

The V call is TRBV9, the J call TRBJ2-3; tentative D call: TRBD2 (7 bases). From germline, CDR1 is SGDLS and CDR2 YYNGEE. V was cut by 0 bases and J by 3 bases, with 14 bases left in between. The CDR3 covers 16 residues. CDR3 amino acids: CASSVVTGGLTDTQYF. CDR3 bases: TGTGCCAGCAGCGTAGTAACGGGGGGCCTTACAGATACGCAGTATTTT. Using reference TRBV9 and TRBJ2-3 for the parts outside the CDR3, the full variable domain is DSGVTQTPKHLITATGQRVTLRCSPRSGDLSVYWYQQSLDQGLQFLIQYYNGEERAKGNILERFSAQQFPDLHSELNLSSLELGDSALYFCASSVVTGGLTDTQYFGPGTRLTVL.

The rearrangement uses TRBV25-1 and TRBJ1-4; 9 bases line up with TRBD1. The CDR3 runs to 13 residues. Germline loops: CDR1 MGHDK, CDR2 SYGVNS. The trim removed 4 bases at V and 7 bases at J, leaving 1 base unmatched. The CDR3, as DNA: TGTGCCAGCAGTGGACAGGGGGGTGAAAAACTGTTTTTT. Translating it yields CASSGQGGEKLFF.

This clone was observed a single time. The germline gene is not matched at one end of the junction; a read error may be the cause. The DNA for the CDR3 is TGTGCCAGCAGTGAAGGGTGGACAGGATTC. Its protein is CASSEGWTGF. The gene calls are TRBV6-1 and TRBJ1-2; 7 bases line up with TRBD1. CDR1 is MNHNS, CDR2 SASEGT, per germline. This CDR3 spans 10 amino acids.

This clone was recorded a few times. The chain couples TRBV9 to TRBJ2-1; no reliable D call. Germline values: CDR1 SGDLS, CDR2 YYNGEE. The CDR3 has 12 amino acids. V dropped 5 bases and J dropped 7 bases, with 10 bases sitting between them. The CDR3 region is CASSRDWNEQFF. In DNA, the CDR3 is TGTGCCAGCAGTCGCGATTGGAATGAGCAGTTCTTC.

The J gene is TRBJ2-3, the V gene TRBV10-3, with no clear D. V was shortened by 0 bases and J by 6 bases, with 10 bases between the two germline ends. CDR3 length: 14 amino acids. CDR1 is ENHRY and CDR2 is SYGVKD in the germline V gene. CDR3 nucleotide sequence: TGTGCCATCAGTGAGTCGGTGGAGAGCGATACGCAGTATTTT. It yields the protein CAISESVESDTQYF.

V and J are TRBV2 and TRBJ2-1; 10 bases map to TRBD2. The germline V gene encodes CDR1 SNHLY and CDR2 FYNNEI. V was pared by 6 bases and J by 4 bases, with 6 bases of the junction left unmatched. The CDR3 totals 15 residues. CDR3: CASRPGLANYNEQFF. The CDR3 nucleotides are TGTGCCAGCAGGCCGGGACTAGCGAATTACAATGAGCAGTTCTTC.

The chain has TRBV11-2 and TRBJ2-7, with TRBD2 matching over 10 bases. The CDR3 is 15 residues long. CDR1 SGHAT and CDR2 FQNNGV come from the germline V gene. Trimming took 4 bases from V and 6 from J; bases not matched to a gene: 9. CDR3 residues: CASSSGTSERGEQYF. Written as DNA, the CDR3 is TGTGCCAGCAGCTCCGGGACTAGCGAGCGGGGCGAGCAGTACTTC.

The V gene is TRBV27, the J gene TRBJ2-4; D is perhaps TRBD2 (5 bases). V lost 6 bases to trimming and J lost 0 bases, with 12 bases between them. CDR1 and CDR2 from the germline V gene are MNHEY and SMNVEV (reference sequence). The CDR3 has 15 amino acids. CDR3 residues: CASSPLVLAKNIQYF. In nucleotides, the CDR3 is TGTGCCAGCAGCCCACTAGTACTAGCCAAAAACATTCAGTACTTC.

V and J are TRBV6-1 and TRBJ2-7; a weak D match, TRBD1 (5 bases). Germline V lookup: CDR1 MNHNS, CDR2 SASEGT. Between the trimmed V and J ends, which lost 6 bases and 6 bases, there was a span of 21 bases. The CDR3 contains 15 residues. CDR3 region: CASRSFGQGAFEQYF. The CDR3 region has the DNA TGTGCCAGCAGGAGCTTCGGCCAAGGGGCTTTCGAGCAGTACTTC.

The chain is built from TRBV7-3 and TRBJ2-3, with D maybe TRBD2 (5 bases). Per germline, CDR1 SGHTA and CDR2 FQGTGA. With 5 bases removed from V and 0 bases from J, the gap between germline ends came to 15 bases. The length of the CDR3 is 16 residues. In DNA form, the CDR3 reads TGTGCCAGCAGCCTCCGGGGTGGGGTAAGCACAGATACGCAGTATTTT. Protein sequence: CASSLRGGVSTDTQYF. The whole variable domain, remainder taken from reference TRBV7-3 and TRBJ2-3, is GAGVSQTPSNKVTEKGKYVELRCDPISGHTALYWYRQSLGQGPEFLIYFQGTGAADDSGLPNDRFFAVRPEGSVSTLKIQRTERGDSAVYLCASSLRGGVSTDTQYFGPGTRLTVL.

The CDR3 loop reads CASGLGIPYEQYF. CDR3 DNA: TGTGCTAGTGGTTTGGGGATACCCTACGAGCAGTACTTC. V gene TRBV12-5 combines with J gene TRBJ2-7; no clear D. V gave up 1 base and J gave up 2 bases, with 6 bases separating them. Germline V gene sequence: CDR1 LGHNT, CDR2 FRNRAP. CDR3 length: 13 residues.

J is TRBJ1-6 and V is TRBV5-5, with no clear D. Deletions cut 4 bases from V and 0 bases from J, with 8 bases between. Germline CDR1 reads SGHKS; CDR2 reads YYEKEE (reference sequence). The CDR3 covers 15 residues. The CDR3 DNA sequence: TGTGCCAGCAGCCCGGGTAGCTCCTATAATTCACCCCTCCACTTT. Encoded protein: CASSPGSSYNSPLHF.

The J gene is TRBJ1-1, the V gene TRBV30; D is perhaps TRBD1 (5 bases). Trimming shortened V by 3 bases and J by 5 bases, and 16 bases separated the two germline ends. Per the germline V gene, CDR1 is GTSNPN and CDR2 is SVGIG (reference sequence). CDR3 length: 14 residues. Written as DNA, the CDR3 is TGTGCCTGGAGCCCCGGCAGGGTAGGTACTGAAGCTTTCTTT. Its protein is CAWSPGRVGTEAFF.

A single count supports this clone. The V and J genes are TRBV18 and TRBJ1-4, with D perhaps matching TRBD1 (6 bases). Germline V CDR1 and CDR2: KGHSH, LQKENI. Trimming took off 5 bases at V and 5 bases at J, with 21 bases between the two ends. This CDR3 has 17 residues. The CDR3 sequence: CASSTSPSRTENEKLFF. CDR3 DNA: TGTGCCAGCTCAACTAGCCCCTCTAGGACAGAGAATGAAAAACTGTTTTTT.

On this clone: At one end the junction does not follow the germline gene, possibly because of a read error. The rearrangement joins TRBV10-3 to TRBJ2-3; 11 nucleotides match TRBD2. Germline V gene sequence: CDR1 ENHRY, CDR2 SYGVKD. CDR3 length equals 20 residues. CDR3 sequence (DNA): TGTGCCATCAGTAAGTCGATGATTAAGTTACTAGCGGGGGCCACAGATACGCAGTATTTT. This translates into CAISKSMIKLLAGATDTQYF.

This chain connects TRBV5-4 to TRBJ2-5; 9 nucleotides match TRBD1. There are 15 residues in the CDR3. J gave up 2 bases and V 0 bases, and 2 bases lay outside the gene matches. The germline V gene encodes CDR1 SGHNT and CDR2 YYREEE (reference sequence). CDR3 in amino acids: CASSLAGTGQETQYF. The CDR3, as DNA: TGTGCCAGCAGCTTGGCCGGGACAGGGCAAGAGACCCAGTACTTC.

The V and J genes are TRBV28 and TRBJ1-4, with 10 positions matching TRBD1. In germline, CDR1 is MDHEN, CDR2 SYDVKM. This CDR3 is 15 amino acids long. After removal of 3 bases from V and 7 bases from J, the junction contained 5 bases not matched to a gene. The CDR3 region has the DNA TGTGCCAGCAGTTTCGTGGGACAGGGGATTGAAAAACTGTTTTTT. Translation: CASSFVGQGIEKLFF.

In its sample, this clone was seen a few times. The J gene is TRBJ1-1, the V gene TRBV4-1, with TRBD1 as a possible D gene (5 bases). The V end lost 1 base, the J end lost 1 base, and 16 bases lay between the germline ends. This CDR3 has 17 amino acids. Germline V lookup: CDR1 MGHRA, CDR2 YSYEKL. Written as DNA, the CDR3 is TGCGCCAGCAGCCAAGCCCCCGCAGGGACCGGGAACACTGAAGCTTTCTTT. The encoded protein is CASSQAPAGTGNTEAFF.

The CDR3 protein is CASSLTGEKLFF. The CDR3 bases are TGTGCCAGCAGTTTAACCGGTGAAAAACTGTTTTTT. This chain joins TRBV28 and TRBJ1-4; D not certain. V lost 2 bases to trimming and J lost 7 bases, with 5 bases between them. Germline V gene sequence: CDR1 MDHEN, CDR2 SYDVKM. The CDR3 contains 12 residues.

The chain employs TRBV5-1 and TRBJ2-1; D is unclear. CDR1 is SGHRS, CDR2 YFSETQ, per germline. There are 14 residues in the CDR3. With 1 base removed from V and 6 bases from J, the gap between germline ends came to 11 bases. CDR3 sequence (DNA): TGCGCCAGCAGCTTGCCGACCGATGGCAATGAGCAGTTCTTC. Its translation: CASSLPTDGNEQFF.

The J gene is TRBJ2-1, the V gene TRBV19, with 15 bases matching TRBD2. CDR3 length: 18 residues. Germline CDR1 LNHDA, CDR2 SQIVND (reference sequence). The V gene end was trimmed by 4 bases and the J gene end by 8 bases; junction bases not matched to a gene: 12. CDR3 residues: CASSRRTSGRAMGDEQFF. The CDR3 DNA is TGTGCCAGTAGTAGAAGGACTAGCGGGAGGGCCATGGGGGATGAGCAGTTCTTC.

The rearrangement uses TRBV6-6 and TRBJ2-7; D could derive from TRBD1 or TRBD2 (5 bases each). The V and J ends lost 4 bases and 8 bases respectively, with 15 bases between them. This CDR3 has 13 amino acids. From germline, CDR1 is MNHNY and CDR2 SVGAGI (reference sequence). The CDR3 nucleotides are TGTGCCAGCAGTTCCGGGACGGCCCGTAAGCAGTACTTC. Encoded protein: CASSSGTARKQYF.

The V gene is TRBV19, the J gene TRBJ1-1; 7 bases match TRBD1. Trimming took 5 bases from V and 6 from J; bases not matched to a gene: 6. The CDR3 is 13 residues long. CDR1 LNHDA and CDR2 SQIVND come from the germline V gene (reference sequence). The CDR3 loop is CASSLRQGAEAFF. Here the CDR3 DNA reads TGTGCCAGTAGTCTGCGACAGGGAGCTGAAGCTTTCTTT. The variable domain in full, with the rest retrieved from reference TRBV19 and TRBJ1-1, is DGGITQSPKYLFRKEGQNVTLSCEQNLNHDAMYWYRQDPGQGLRLIYYSQIVNDFQKGDIAEGYSVSREKKESFPLTVTSAQKNPTAFYLCASSLRQGAEAFFGQGTRLTVV.